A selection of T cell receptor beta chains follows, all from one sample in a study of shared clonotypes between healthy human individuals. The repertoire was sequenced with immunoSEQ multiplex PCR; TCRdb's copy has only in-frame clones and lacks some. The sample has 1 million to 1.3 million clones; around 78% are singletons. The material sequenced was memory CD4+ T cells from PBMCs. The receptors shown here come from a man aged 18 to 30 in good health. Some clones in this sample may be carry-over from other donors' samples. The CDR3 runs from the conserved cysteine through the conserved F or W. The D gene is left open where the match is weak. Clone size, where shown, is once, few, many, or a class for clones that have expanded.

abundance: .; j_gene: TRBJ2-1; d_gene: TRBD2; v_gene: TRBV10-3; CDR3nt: TGTGCCATCAGTGGGACTAGCGGGAGCTCCTACAATGAGCAGTTCTTC; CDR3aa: CAISGTSGSSYNEQFF
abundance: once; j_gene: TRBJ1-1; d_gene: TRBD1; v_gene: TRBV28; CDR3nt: TGTGCCATCGGACGTAACAGGGGGCTTACTGAAGCTTTCTTT; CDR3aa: CAIGRNRGLTEAFF
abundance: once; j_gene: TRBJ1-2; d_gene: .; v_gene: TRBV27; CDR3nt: TGTGCCAGCAGAGGAAGGGTTGGGGGCTACACCTTC; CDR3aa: CASRGRVGGYTF
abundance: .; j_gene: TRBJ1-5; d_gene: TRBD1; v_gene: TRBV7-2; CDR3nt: TGTGCCAGCAGCCGGGGGGACAGGTATCAGCCCCAGCATTTT; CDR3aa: CASSRGDRYQPQHF
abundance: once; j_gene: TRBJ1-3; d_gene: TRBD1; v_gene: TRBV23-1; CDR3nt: TGCGCCAGCAGTCATTCGGGACAGGACTCTGGAAACACCATATATTTT; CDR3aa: CASSHSGQDSGNTIYF
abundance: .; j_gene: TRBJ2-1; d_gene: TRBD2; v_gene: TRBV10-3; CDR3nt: TGTGCCATCAGTGGACGGACTAGCGGGAGACTCTACAATGAGCAGTTCTTC; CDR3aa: CAISGRTSGRLYNEQFF
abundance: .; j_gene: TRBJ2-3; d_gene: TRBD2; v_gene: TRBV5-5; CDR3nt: TGTGCCAGCAGCCCCGTAATAGCGGGAGTTGTGGGAGATACGCAGTATTTT; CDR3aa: CASSPVIAGVVGDTQYF
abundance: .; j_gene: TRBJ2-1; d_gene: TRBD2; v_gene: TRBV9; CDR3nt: TGTGCCAGCAGCGGAACTAGCGGGAGTTACAATGAGCAGTTCTTC; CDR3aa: CASSGTSGSYNEQFF
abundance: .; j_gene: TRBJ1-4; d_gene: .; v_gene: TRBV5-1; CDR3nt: TGCGCCAGCAGCTTGCGACGCGAGGGTGGGAATGAAAAACTGTTTTTT; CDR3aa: CASSLRREGGNEKLFF
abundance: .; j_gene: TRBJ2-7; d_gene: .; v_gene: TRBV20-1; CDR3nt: TGCAGTGCTACCGGACTATCCGGGCAGTACTTC; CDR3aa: CSATGLSGQYF
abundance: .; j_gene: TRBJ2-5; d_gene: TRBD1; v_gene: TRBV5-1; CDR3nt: TGCGCCAGCAGCTGGGGGCAGGGGGCTATGGCCCAGTACTTC; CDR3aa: CASSWGQGAMAQYF
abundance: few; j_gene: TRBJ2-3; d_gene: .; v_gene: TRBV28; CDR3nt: TGTGCCAGCAGTTTATACCCGGGACACACCACAGATACGCAGTATTTT; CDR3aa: CASSLYPGHTTDTQYF
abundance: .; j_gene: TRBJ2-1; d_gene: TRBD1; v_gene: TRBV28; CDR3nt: TGTGCCAGCAGTTTACTAGCGCCCAGGGGGCATGAGCAGTTCTTC; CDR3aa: CASSLLAPRGHEQFF
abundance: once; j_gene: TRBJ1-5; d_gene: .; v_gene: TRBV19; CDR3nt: TGTGCCAGTAGTATCCTGGGTCTCGGGAGCAATCAGCCCCAGCATTTT; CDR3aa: CASSILGLGSNQPQHF
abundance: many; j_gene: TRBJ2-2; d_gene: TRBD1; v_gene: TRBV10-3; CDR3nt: TGTGCCATCAGTGATCCGGGGACAGGGGTCACCGGGGAGCTGTTTTTT; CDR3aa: CAISDPGTGVTGELFF
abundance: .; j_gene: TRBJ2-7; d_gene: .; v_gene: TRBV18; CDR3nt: TGTGCCAGCTCATCGAGAGACAAGCTGCAGTACTTC; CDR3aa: CASSSRDKLQYF
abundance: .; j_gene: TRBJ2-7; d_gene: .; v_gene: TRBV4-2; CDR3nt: TGTGCCAGCAGCCAAGAGGGGCCGACAGAGCCCACCTACGAGCAGTACTTT; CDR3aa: CASSQEGPTEPTYEQYF
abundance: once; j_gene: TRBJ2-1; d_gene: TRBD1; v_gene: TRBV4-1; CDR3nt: TGCGCCAGCAGCCAAGAAGGGACAGGGTACTCCAATGAGCAGTTCTTC; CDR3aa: CASSQEGTGYSNEQFF
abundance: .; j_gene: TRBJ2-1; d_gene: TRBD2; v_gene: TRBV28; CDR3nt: TGTGCCAGCCTGACCGGGACTAGCGCCTTCAATGAGCAGTTCTTC; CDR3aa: CASLTGTSAFNEQFF
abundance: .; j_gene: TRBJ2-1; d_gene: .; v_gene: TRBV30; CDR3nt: TGTGCCTGGAACCGACTTGCTTTATACAATGAGCAGTTCTTC; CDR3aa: CAWNRLALYNEQFF
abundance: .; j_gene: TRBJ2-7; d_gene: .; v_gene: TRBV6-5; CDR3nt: TGTGCCAGCAGCCCGCCAGGAAGGGATTCCTACGAGCAGTACTTC; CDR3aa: CASSPPGRDSYEQYF
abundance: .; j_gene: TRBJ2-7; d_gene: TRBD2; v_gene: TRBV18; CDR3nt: TGTGCCAGCTCACTACGTGGGGGGGGCTACGAGCAGTACTTC; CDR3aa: CASSLRGGGYEQYF
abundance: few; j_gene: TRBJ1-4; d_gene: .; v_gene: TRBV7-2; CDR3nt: TGTGCCAGCAGCAGACAGCACGGGGGGGAAAAACTGTTTTTT; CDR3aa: CASSRQHGGEKLFF
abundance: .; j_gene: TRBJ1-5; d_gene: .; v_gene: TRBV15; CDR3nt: TGTGCCACCAGCCCCACACCTAGCAATCAGCCCCAGCATTTT; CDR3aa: CATSPTPSNQPQHF
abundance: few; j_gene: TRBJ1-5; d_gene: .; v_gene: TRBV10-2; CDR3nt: TGCGCCAGCAGTGACGCCGGGTCCTATCAGCCCCAGCATTTT; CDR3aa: CASSDAGSYQPQHF